This T cell receptor (beta chain) was identified during a study of T cell changes during pregnancy in multiple sclerosis (dated by TCRdb to between 2018 and 2021). Regarding the study in general: The study looked at changes in the T cell repertoire across pregnancy in women with multiple sclerosis.

The CDR3 starts with the cysteine, ends with the phenylalanine, and has 13 residues. The kept DNA is CDR3 alone, 39 bases in frame from the first base. For CDR1 and CDR2, the germline V gene lists SGHVS and FQNEAQ. V and J lose 4 bases and 3 bases, and a span of 7 bases separates them. Note on this clone: Its antigen is still unknown. Base quality data are lacking; no much larger clone is found one base away.

The library was generated by the immunoSEQ multiplex PCR assay. In its TCRdb copy, this immuneACCESS table keeps in-frame sequences only and misses some clones. Where compared with another copy, unresolved V genes explain less than half of these, and the others have no known cause. In this sample the table shows tens of thousands of clones, roughly 94% of which occur a single time. In total, the top ten clones hold around 0.6% of the sample. This sequence was found in a female donor with multiple sclerosis, enrolled in a pregnancy study. This specimen was CD4+ T cells from peripheral blood mononuclear cells, taken in the second trimester of pregnancy. The rearrangement joined TRBV7-8 to TRBJ1-5; TRBD1 could be the D gene, as 5 bases match. The CDR3 region has the sequence CASSSGSNQPQHF. The bases read TGTGCCAGCAGCTCAGGGTCCAATCAGCCCCAGCATTTT.